A single sample gave rise to the 12 T cell receptor beta chains below, sequenced in a study of cytomegalovirus exposure and HLA in healthy donors. It was with 60 Vbeta and 13 Jbeta primers that the PCR ran. TCRdb's table, derived via immunoSEQ multiplex PCR, lists solely in-frame clones and lacks some. The repertoire consists of about 87,000 clones, with 65% to 75% occurring once and the leading ten covering about a fifth. Sample: PBMCs. The source is a man aged 25-45 years in good health and CMV-seropositive.

This clone turned up a few times. V is TRBV27 and J is TRBJ2-3; TRBD1 aligns across 7 bases. V shed 0 bases, J shed 3 bases, and the junction held 3 bases outside the gene matches. The CDR3 runs 15 residues. Germline CDR1 and CDR2: MNHEY and SMNVEV (reference sequence). This chain's CDR3 is CASSLSTGITDTQYF. The CDR3 DNA follows: TGTGCCAGCAGTTTATCGACAGGGATTACAGATACGCAGTATTTT.

The rearrangement links TRBV7-2 to TRBJ2-7, with 14 bases aligning to TRBD2. Germline-derived CDR1 and CDR2 are SGHTA and FQGNSA. Trimming took 7 bases from V and 6 from J; bases not matched to a gene: 8. CDR3 length equals 15 residues. The CDR3 region is CASTSGTSGRGEQYF. The DNA for the CDR3 is TGTGCCAGCACTTCAGGGACTAGCGGGAGAGGCGAGCAGTACTTC.

The chain combines TRBV19 with TRBJ2-3; D remains ambiguous. V was shortened by 3 bases and J by 7 bases, with 17 bases between the two germline ends. CDR3 length: 15 amino acids. Per the germline V gene, CDR1 is LNHDA and CDR2 is SQIVND (reference sequence). CDR3 nucleotide sequence: TGTGCCAGTAGTATGCTGGCAGGCCGGTCTTATACGCAGTATTTT. Translated: CASSMLAGRSYTQYF.

This chain connects TRBV7-2 to TRBJ2-7; 7 bases fit TRBD1. Germline lookup yields CDR1 SGHTA and CDR2 FQGNSA. This CDR3 spans 15 amino acids. V gave up 8 bases and J gave up 3 bases; unmatched junction bases: 13. The CDR3 reads CASLRGDRSLYEQYF. The CDR3 region has the DNA TGTGCCAGCCTCCGAGGGGACAGATCCCTCTACGAGCAGTACTTC.

This clone was observed a handful of times. The chain employs TRBV5-1 and TRBJ2-7; TRBD2 matches 8 bases. The CDR3 length is 13 residues. With 3 bases clipped from V and 6 bases from J, the junction kept 5 bases outside the gene matches. CDR1 and CDR2 (germline): SGHRS, YFSETQ. DNA of the CDR3: TGCGCCAGCAGCTCGACTAGCGAAGGCGAGCAGTACTTC. This translates into CASSSTSEGEQYF.

J is TRBJ2-7 and V is TRBV7-3, with TRBD2 identical over 9 bases. Germline CDR1 and CDR2: SGHTA and FQGTGA. CDR3 length equals 15 residues. The V and J ends lost 2 bases and 0 bases, in that order; junction bases with no gene match: 2. CDR3 in DNA: TGTGCCAGCAGCTTAGCGGGAGGGAGCTCCTACGAGCAGTACTTC. Protein product: CASSLAGGSSYEQYF.

A single count supports this clone. This chain connects TRBV30 to TRBJ2-7, with D possibly TRBD1 on 6 matching bases. Per germline, CDR1 GTSNPN and CDR2 SVGIG (reference sequence). The length of the CDR3 is 12 residues. Trimming shortened V by 2 bases and J by 2 bases, and 7 bases separated the two germline ends. The CDR3 bases are TGTGCCTGGAGTAAGGGGGCCTACGAGCAGTACTTC. Protein: CAWSKGAYEQYF.

This clone came up a few times. The genes are TRBV5-1 and TRBJ1-1; 8 nucleotides line up with TRBD1. CDR3 length: 15 residues. Germline trimming cut 8 bases from V and 4 bases from J; bases unmatched to any gene: 13. The germline V gene has CDR1 SGHRS and CDR2 YFSETQ. The CDR3 spells CASELAGRGLTEAFF. The CDR3 nucleotides are TGCGCCAGTGAACTCGCAGGCAGGGGGCTCACTGAAGCTTTCTTT.

CDR3 nucleotide sequence: TGTGCCAGCAGTCGACTAGCGGGAGGAAACGAGCAGTACTTC. Encoded protein: CASSRLAGGNEQYF. The V call is TRBV7-2, the J call TRBJ2-7; 13 bases agree with TRBD2. V dropped 6 bases and J dropped 5; count of bases not matched to a gene: 4. The CDR3 is 14 residues long. Germline assignment: CDR1 SGHTA and CDR2 FQGNSA.

This clone was picked up a small number of times. The J gene is TRBJ1-3, the V gene TRBV4-3, with a tentative D call TRBD1 (6 bases). Germline CDR1 reads LGHNA; CDR2 reads YSLEER. V was pared by 0 bases and J by 2 bases, with 8 bases between. The CDR3 runs 15 residues. CDR3 in DNA: TGCGCCAGCAGCCAAGACGCAGGGGCTGGAAACACCATATATTTT. It yields the protein CASSQDAGAGNTIYF.

This clone was observed a handful of times. V gene TRBV5-5 combines with J gene TRBJ2-1, with TRBD1 matching 9 bases. J gave up 4 bases and V 0 bases, and 2 bases lay outside the gene matches. CDR3 length equals 15 residues. Germline V gives CDR1 SGHKS, CDR2 YYEKEE (reference sequence). CDR3 in DNA: TGTGCCAGCAGCTTGGACAGGGGGCTATACAATGAGCAGTTCTTC. Protein: CASSLDRGLYNEQFF.

The gene calls are TRBV5-6 and TRBJ1-5, with 7 nucleotides matching TRBD1. The CDR3 consists of 13 residues. V trimming: 5 bases; J trimming: 7 bases; junction bases outside the gene matches: 6. Germline V CDR1 and CDR2: SGHDT, YYEEEE. The CDR3 bases are TGTGCCAGCAGTTTTACAGGGGAACAGCCCCAGCATTTT. Amino acid sequence: CASSFTGEQPQHF.